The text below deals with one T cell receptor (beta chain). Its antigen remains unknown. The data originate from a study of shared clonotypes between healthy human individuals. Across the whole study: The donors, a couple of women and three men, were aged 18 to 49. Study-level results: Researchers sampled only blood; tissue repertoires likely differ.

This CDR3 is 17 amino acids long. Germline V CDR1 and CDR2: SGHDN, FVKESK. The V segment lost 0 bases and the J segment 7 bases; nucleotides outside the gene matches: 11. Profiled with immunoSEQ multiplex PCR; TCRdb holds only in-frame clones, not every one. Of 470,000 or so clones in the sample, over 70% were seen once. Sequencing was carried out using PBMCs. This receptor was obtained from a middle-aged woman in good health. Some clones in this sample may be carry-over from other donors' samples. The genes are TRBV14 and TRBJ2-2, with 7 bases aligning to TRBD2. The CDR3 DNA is TGTGCCAGCAGCCAAGATCGCGGGAGAGGAAGGATCGGGGAGCTGTTTTTT. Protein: CASSQDRGRGRIGELFF.